Described below is a single T cell receptor beta chain sequence and its context. The trim removed 6 bases at V and 1 base at J, leaving 5 bases unmatched. The CDR3 runs to 15 residues. CDR1 is SNHLY, CDR2 FYNNEI, per germline. This record belongs to a study of blood T cell repertoires in COVID-19. Overall study context: T cells, B-cell-depleted T cells, or PBMCs supplied cDNA or gDNA.

Assay used: immunoSEQ multiplex PCR; TCRdb lists only in-frame clones, some missing. The sample carries under 300,000 clones, 90% recorded once. The V gene is TRBV2, the J gene TRBJ1-2; TRBD1 matches 10 bases. Input material: peripheral blood. This TCR was sampled from a woman aged 60-75 years with COVID-19, enrolled during active disease. The CDR3 region is CASRFGTGDNYGYTF. As DNA, the CDR3 is TGTGCCAGCAGGTTCGGGACAGGGGATAACTATGGCTACACCTTC.